Below are 5 T cell receptor beta chains sequenced from a single sample in a study of tissue T cells after allogeneic stem cell transplantation. This sample's time point: mouse harvest day 14 after allogeneic transplant. The graft held 10^6 splenic CD5+ T cells and 10^7 T-cell-depleted bone marrow cells. Some clones are missing from TCRdb's copy, which holds only in-frame ones; the method was immunoSEQ multiplex PCR. This repertoire shows thousands of clones, approximately 45% found once; its top ten account for roughly 31%. The specimen was gut tissue. Every receptor here comes from a female BALB/c mouse given C57BL/6 T cells with graft-versus-host disease after an allogeneic hematopoietic cell transplant.

Points on this clone: The gene symbols are mouse symbols. The missing CDR3 end, 1 residue past where the read stops, is filled in from the germline J gene. The chain recombines TRBV16 with TRBJ2-2, with D perhaps TRBD1 (5 bases). This CDR3 contains 15 residues. Germline V gene data show CDR1 as SGHSA and CDR2 as FRNQAP. Deletions cut 1 base from V and 0 bases from J, with 6 bases between. The CDR3 loop reads CASSLGQTNTGQLYF. The sequenced CDR3 bases are TGTGCAAGCAGCTTAGGACAGACAAACACCGGGCAGCTCTAC.

As regards this clone: Mouse gene names apply. Read coverage stops 1 residue before the CDR3 terminus; the germline J gene supplies the remainder. The chain is built from TRBV16 and TRBJ2-4; maybe TRBD1 (6 bases). The germline V gene encodes CDR1 SGHSA and CDR2 FRNQAP. With 0 bases removed from V and 0 bases from J, the gap between germline ends came to 7 bases. The CDR3 length is 15 residues. The CDR3 here is CASSLEGGSQNTLYF. CDR3 DNA (partial): TGTGCAAGCAGCTTAGAAGGGGGTAGTCAAAACACCTTGTAC.

On this clone: The genes are named according to mouse. Sequencing ends 1 residue short of the CDR3 end; the germline J gene provides the rest. V is TRBV19 and J is TRBJ2-1; 8 positions agree with TRBD2. The V and J ends lost 4 bases and 8 bases, in that order; junction bases with no gene match: 2. Germline CDR1 and CDR2: FNHDT and SITEND (reference sequence). The CDR3 has 12 residues. The CDR3 DNA, read in part, is TGTGCCAGCAGTCGGGACTGGCCTGAGCAGTTC. Amino acid sequence: CASSRDWPEQF. The entire CDR3 reads CASSRDWPEQFF.

As for this clone: Gene names are mouse gene names. The read falls 1 residue short of the CDR3 end, and the missing part is taken from the germline J gene. V is TRBV12-1 and J is TRBJ2-5, with D tentatively TRBD2 (5 bases). The V end was cut by 0 bases, the J end by 5 bases, with 11 bases between. The germline V gene encodes CDR1 SGHSN and CDR2 HYEKVE. The CDR3 spans 14 residues. The CDR3 protein is CASSLAWEGDTQYF. Partial CDR3 DNA: TGTGCCAGCTCTCTCGCCTGGGAGGGAGACACCCAGTAC.

In regard to this clone: Mouse germline and gene names are used. The read finishes 1 residue shy of the CDR3 end, and the germline J gene is used to complete it. V is TRBV20 and J is TRBJ2-7, with TRBD1 matching over 8 bases. V shed 7 bases, J shed 5 bases, and the junction held 7 bases outside the gene matches. CDR1 is GFQATS, CDR2 STVNSAI, per germline. The CDR3 consists of 12 residues. CDR3: CGVIRGRDEQYF. The sequenced part of the CDR3 DNA is TGTGGTGTTATCAGGGGGCGGGATGAACAGTAC.